One and the same sample provided the 28 T cell receptor beta chains below, sequenced in a study of blood T cells in healthy people across ages. A second PCR, run for roughly 7 to 12 cycles, used a sample-barcoded 5' primer plus a J-beta primer mix. TCRdb independently ran MiXCR on the 5' RACE reads; one entry per CDR3 protein. Here the sample spans 850,000 to 1,000,000 distinct CDR3 sequences, 40% to 60% being singletons. Sequenced input: blood. The source of these receptors is a man aged 30-40 years in good health.

The chain combines TRBV20-1 with TRBJ2-1; 7 bases fit TRBD1. CDR3 size: 16 residues. With 1 base clipped from V and 5 bases from J, the junction kept 11 bases outside the gene matches. Germline V gene data show CDR1 as DFQATT and CDR2 as SNEGSKA (reference sequence). CDR3 region: CSARASTGVLHNEQFF. The CDR3 DNA reads TGCAGTGCTAGAGCCTCTACAGGGGTACTCCACAATGAGCAGTTCTTC.

This chain links TRBV29-1 with TRBJ2-3; D is perhaps TRBD1 (6 bases). The CDR3 spans 11 residues. Germline loops: CDR1 SQVTM, CDR2 ANQGSEA. V dropped 7 bases and J dropped 3 bases, with 8 bases sitting between them. The CDR3 bases are TGCAGCGGGACAGCAACAGATACGCAGTATTTT. As protein: CSGTATDTQYF.

The rearrangement joins TRBV29-1 to TRBJ2-4, with 8 positions matching TRBD1. The J call may be wrong; the DNA end is better matched by TRBJ2-7. Germline V gives CDR1 SQVTM, CDR2 ANQGSEA. This CDR3 has 13 amino acids. CDR3 sequence reads: CSVEVQGAHEQYF. The CDR3 DNA reads as TGCAGCGTTGAGGTGCAGGGGGCCCACGAGCAGTACTTC.

The chain has TRBV20-1 and TRBJ2-1; no firm D call. The germline CDR1 and CDR2 sequences are DFQATT and SNEGSKA (reference sequence). This CDR3 comprises 15 residues. Trimming cost V 5 bases and J 0 bases, with 14 bases left between them. CDR3 DNA: TGCAGTGCTGGTTTATCCAGCCACTCCTACAATGAGCAGTTCTTC. Protein product: CSAGLSSHSYNEQFF.

This rearrangement joins TRBV20-1 to TRBJ2-1; TRBD2 matches at 9 bases. The J call may be in error: the DNA end matches TRBJ2-7 better. CDR1 and CDR2 from the germline V gene are DFQATT and SNEGSKA (reference sequence). The CDR3 covers 23 residues. Written as DNA, the CDR3 is TGCAGTGTTATTAGGGGACCGCCTGGGGCTAGCGGGACACTGTTTAACTCCTACAATGAGCAGTACTTC. It is translated as CSVIRGPPGASGTLFNSYNEQYF.

V gene TRBV2 combines with J gene TRBJ1-2; D is possibly TRBD1 (5 bases). CDR1 is SNHLY, CDR2 FYNNEI, per germline. The ends were cut back, 7 bases at V and 4 bases at J, with 16 bases in the middle. The CDR3 covers 14 residues. The DNA of the CDR3 is TGTGCCAGCACTCTCGGGATGGGGCCCTATGGCTACACCTTC. Its translation: CASTLGMGPYGYTF.

This clonotype has only a few counts. V usage is TRBV20-1 and J usage is TRBJ1-2; no clear D gene. The germline gives CDR1 DFQATT, CDR2 SNEGSKA (reference sequence). The CDR3 has 13 residues. Trimming took 1 base from V and 4 from J, leaving 10 bases between them. CDR3: CSARGGVPYGYTF. CDR3 in DNA: TGCAGTGCTAGAGGGGGAGTACCCTATGGCTACACCTTC.

The chain joins TRBV6-1 to TRBJ2-3, with 8 bases aligning to TRBD2. Germline assignment: CDR1 MNHNS and CDR2 SASEGT. The CDR3 has 20 amino acids. J lost 0 bases, V lost 6 bases, and 20 bases had no gene match. In DNA form, the CDR3 reads TGTGCCAGCAGGACGTCCGGTGGCGGGGGGTCCCGGTCTAGCACAGATACGCAGTATTTT. Translating gives CASRTSGGGGSRSSTDTQYF.

A word on this clonotype: Sequence at one end of the junction differs from germline and may be a read error. The V call is TRBV20-1, the J call TRBJ2-5, with D tentatively TRBD2 (6 bases). The CDR3 is made up of 12 amino acids. Germline V gene sequence: CDR1 DFQATT, CDR2 SNEGSKA (reference sequence). The CDR3 sequence: CSAGGAQETPYF. The CDR3 nucleotides read TGCAGTGCCGGCGGGGCCCAAGAGACCCCGTACTTC.

The CDR3 is CASNQGPGRVSYEQYF. The CDR3 DNA sequence: TGCGCCAGCAACCAGGGACCCGGGCGGGTATCCTACGAGCAGTACTTC. This chain links TRBV4-3 with TRBJ2-7, with D perhaps TRBD1 or TRBD2 (5 bases each). Trimming removed 7 bases from V and 1 base from J, with 20 bases in between. The CDR3 contains 16 residues. Per germline, CDR1 LGHNA and CDR2 YSLEER.

This clonotype was seen a handful of times. The V and J genes are TRBV2 and TRBJ1-6; TRBD1 aligns across 7 bases. CDR3 length equals 12 residues. Germline assignment: CDR1 SNHLY and CDR2 FYNNEI. V was pared by 8 bases and J by 11 bases, with 6 bases of the junction left unmatched. Written as DNA, the CDR3 is TGTGCCAGCTGGGACAGCGCCACACCCCTCCACTTT. The encoded protein is CASWDSATPLHF.

This clonotype showed up just a few times. The gene calls are TRBV4-1 and TRBJ1-6; D gene ambiguous. The CDR3 runs 18 residues. With 0 bases removed from V and 0 bases from J, the gap between germline ends came to 12 bases. Germline V CDR1 and CDR2: MGHRA, YSYEKL. The CDR3 region has the DNA TGCGCCAGCAGCCAAGATGGGGAGGCAAGCTCCTATAATTCACCCCTCCACTTT. Encoded protein: CASSQDGEASSYNSPLHF.

The genes are TRBV6-5 and TRBJ2-7; D unresolved. V was cut by 2 bases and J by 1 base, with 15 bases left in between. This CDR3 has 16 residues. The germline V gene has CDR1 MNHEY and CDR2 SVGAGI. CDR3 DNA sequence: TGTGCCAGCAGTTACCCGGGCGTAATGGGGTCCTACGAGCAGTACTTC. Translating gives CASSYPGVMGSYEQYF.

This clonotype occurred once. The V and J genes are TRBV6-1 and TRBJ2-1; TRBD1 is a possible D gene (5 bases). The germline V gene encodes CDR1 MNHNS and CDR2 SASEGT. V was pared by 1 base and J by 2 bases, with 12 bases between. There are 16 residues in the CDR3. In nucleotides, the CDR3 is TGTGCCAGCAGTGAAGGGGGCTACTATCCCTACAATGAGCAGTTCTTC. Its translation: CASSEGGYYPYNEQFF.

V usage is TRBV9 and J usage is TRBJ2-5; D gene ambiguous. V lost 1 base, J lost 2 bases, and 6 bases lay in between. Germline CDR1 SGDLS, CDR2 YYNGEE. The CDR3 consists of 13 residues. CDR3 protein: CASSVKGQETQYF. CDR3 coding DNA: TGTGCCAGCAGCGTAAAAGGACAAGAGACCCAGTACTTC.

The chain is built from TRBV9 and TRBJ2-3; 10 bases agree with TRBD2. The CDR3 is 16 amino acids. With V trimmed by 3 bases and J by 5 bases, 9 bases remained unmatched. Germline CDR1 is SGDLS and CDR2 is YYNGEE. The CDR3 sequence is CASSGQAGGLGDTQYF. The CDR3 region has the DNA TGTGCCAGCAGCGGCCAAGCGGGGGGGCTTGGAGATACGCAGTATTTT.

The rearrangement uses TRBV7-3 and TRBJ2-3; D is unresolved. V was pared by 4 bases and J by 5 bases, with 10 bases between. This CDR3 is built from 13 residues. The germline gives CDR1 SGHTA, CDR2 FQGTGA. The CDR3: CASSSQALDTQYF. For the CDR3, the DNA is TGTGCCAGCAGCTCCCAGGCCCTAGATACGCAGTATTTT.

This chain connects TRBV6-5 to TRBJ2-5; D may match TRBD1 or TRBD2 (6 bases each). V dropped 4 bases and J dropped 11 bases, with 20 bases sitting between them. This CDR3 spans 14 amino acids. Germline assignment: CDR1 MNHEY and CDR2 SVGAGI. Here the CDR3 reads CASSSYGGYNEQYF. The CDR3 bases are TGTGCCAGCAGTTCGTACGGGGGCTACAATGAGCAGTACTTC.

This clonotype was counted a few times. CDR3 in amino acids: CSARVTGGDEQFF. CDR3 DNA sequence: TGCAGTGCTAGAGTCACGGGGGGCGATGAGCAGTTCTTC. The chain couples TRBV20-1 to TRBJ2-1; tentative D call: TRBD2 (7 bases). The V gene lost 1 base and the J gene lost 8 bases, with 12 bases spanning the gap. Germline V gene data show CDR1 as DFQATT and CDR2 as SNEGSKA (reference sequence). This CDR3 contains 13 residues.

This rearrangement joins TRBV27 to TRBJ1-2; D possibly corresponds to TRBD1 (5 bases). Germline V gene data show CDR1 as MNHEY and CDR2 as SMNVEV (reference sequence). Trimming removed 6 bases from V and 6 bases from J, with 20 bases in between. The CDR3 is 15 amino acids. In DNA, the CDR3 is TGTGCCAGCAGATTTAACGGGGGGTTTAAGAATGGCTACACCTTC. Amino acid sequence: CASRFNGGFKNGYTF.

V gene TRBV12-3 or TRBV12-4 combines with J gene TRBJ2-1; D might be TRBD2 (6 bases). The ends were cut back, 7 bases at V and 6 bases at J, with 22 bases in the middle. The CDR3 totals 16 residues. The CDR3 loop reads CASTYRSTKAGNEQFF. The CDR3 bases are TGTGCCAGCACCTATCGATCGACAAAAGCGGGCAATGAGCAGTTCTTC.

V usage is TRBV25-1 and J usage is TRBJ2-7, with 8 bases fitting TRBD2. The germline gives CDR1 MGHDK, CDR2 SYGVNS. V lost 4 bases to trimming and J lost 2 bases; unmatched junction nucleotides: 4. The CDR3 length is 14 residues. CDR3 amino acids: CASSAQRGTYEQYF. The CDR3 bases are TGTGCCAGCAGTGCCCAGCGGGGGACCTACGAGCAGTACTTC.

The chain links TRBV5-1 to TRBJ1-1; D might be TRBD1 (5 bases). The CDR3 spans 14 residues. Germline V gene sequence: CDR1 SGHRS, CDR2 YFSETQ. V lost 7 bases to trimming and J lost 1 base, with 14 bases between them. CDR3 residues: CASARGRGNTEAFF. CDR3 nucleotides: TGCGCCAGCGCTCGGGGAAGGGGGAACACTGAAGCTTTCTTT. Drawing the rest from reference TRBV5-1 and TRBJ1-1, the complete variable domain is KAGVTQTPRYLIKTRGQQVTLSCSPISGHRSVSWYQQTPGQGLQFLFEYFSETQRNKGNFPGRFSGRQFSNSRSEMNVSTLELGDSALYLCASARGRGNTEAFFGQGTRLTVV.

This chain uses TRBV20-1 with TRBJ1-2; 11 bases map to TRBD1. This CDR3 has 16 amino acids. With 5 bases clipped from V and 2 bases from J, the junction kept 10 bases outside the gene matches. Germline values: CDR1 DFQATT, CDR2 SNEGSKA (reference sequence). In DNA, the CDR3 is TGCAGTGCTCGTACTGCCCGGGACAGGGGGAACTATGGCTACACCTTC. Translated, it gives CSARTARDRGNYGYTF.

About this clonotype: A junction boundary mismatches the germline segment, possibly from a read error. The chain employs TRBV13 and TRBJ2-7; 8 positions agree with TRBD1. In germline, CDR1 is PRHDT, CDR2 FYEKMQ (reference sequence). The CDR3 contains 13 residues. In DNA form, the CDR3 reads TGTGCCGGCAGCCCCCAGACAGGGGTCGAGCAGTACTTC. It encodes CAGSPQTGVEQYF.

The gene calls are TRBV5-1 and TRBJ2-3; TRBD1 matches 7 bases. Unmatched junction bases numbered 9, after V lost 3 bases and J lost 2 bases. The CDR3 is 16 residues long. Germline V lookup: CDR1 SGHRS, CDR2 YFSETQ. The CDR3 DNA sequence: TGCGCCAGCAGCTCCTCACCCGACAGGGACACAGATACGCAGTATTTT. This codes for CASSSSPDRDTDTQYF.

The rearrangement joins TRBV4-3 to TRBJ2-1; D call uncertain. CDR1 is LGHNA, CDR2 YSLEER, per germline. The ends were cut back, 0 bases at V and 6 bases at J, with 9 bases in the middle. The length of the CDR3 is 14 residues. The CDR3 nucleotides are TGCGCCAGCAGCCAAGATAGTTACGGCAATGAGCAGTTCTTC. As protein: CASSQDSYGNEQFF.

The J gene is TRBJ1-4, the V gene TRBV11-1; D is unresolved. This CDR3 has 16 residues. Germline assignment: CDR1 SGHAT and CDR2 FQDESV (reference sequence). Between the trimmed V and J ends, which lost 2 bases and 4 bases, there was a span of 14 bases. CDR3: CASSLRPGTNNEKLFF. CDR3 sequence (DNA): TGTGCCAGCAGCTTACGCCCGGGCACCAATAATGAAAAACTGTTTTTT. Filled out from reference TRBV11-1 and TRBJ1-4, the complete variable domain reads EAEVAQSPRYKITEKSQAVAFWCDPISGHATLYWYRQILGQGPELLVQFQDESVVDDSQLPKDRFSAERLKGVDSTLKIQPAELGDSAMYLCASSLRPGTNNEKLFFGSGTQLSVL.